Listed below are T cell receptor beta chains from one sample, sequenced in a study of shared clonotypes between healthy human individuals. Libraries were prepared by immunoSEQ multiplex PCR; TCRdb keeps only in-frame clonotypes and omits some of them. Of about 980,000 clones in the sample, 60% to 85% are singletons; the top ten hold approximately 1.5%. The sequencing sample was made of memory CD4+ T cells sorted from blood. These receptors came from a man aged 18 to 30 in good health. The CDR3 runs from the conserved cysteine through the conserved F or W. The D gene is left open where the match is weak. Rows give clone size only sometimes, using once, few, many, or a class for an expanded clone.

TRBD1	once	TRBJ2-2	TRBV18	CASSTGTGNTGELFF	TGTGCCAGCTCAACCGGGACAGGGAACACCGGGGAGCTGTTTTTT
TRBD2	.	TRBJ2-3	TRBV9	CASSVVGLAGSSSTDTQYF	TGTGCCAGCAGCGTAGTAGGACTAGCGGGATCTAGTAGCACAGATACGCAGTATTTT
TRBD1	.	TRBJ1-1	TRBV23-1	CASSQWRYADRGLAEAFF	TGCGCCAGCAGTCAATGGAGGTACGCGGACAGGGGGCTCGCTGAAGCTTTCTTT
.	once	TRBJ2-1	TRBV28	CASSSVEGSEQFF	TGTGCCAGCAGTTCCGTCGAGGGAAGTGAGCAGTTCTTC
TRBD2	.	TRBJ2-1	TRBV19	CASQVYGGATLDEQFF	TGTGCCAGCCAAGTCTACGGGGGGGCGACCCTTGATGAGCAGTTCTTC
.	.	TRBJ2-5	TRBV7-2	CASSFDRETQYF	TGTGCCAGCAGCTTTGACCGAGAGACCCAGTACTTC
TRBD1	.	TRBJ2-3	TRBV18	CASSWTGLADTQYF	TGTGCCAGCTCATGGACAGGGTTGGCAGATACGCAGTATTTT
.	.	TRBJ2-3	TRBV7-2	CASSLEGARRTF	TGTGCCAGCAGCTTAGAAGGGGCTAGGAGGACTTTT
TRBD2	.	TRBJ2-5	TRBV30	CAWSPGGAQYF	TGTGCCTGGAGTCCGGGGGGGGCCCAGTACTTC
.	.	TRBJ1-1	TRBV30	CAWSGLSGIYEAFF	TGTGCCTGGAGCGGACTTTCGGGGATTTATGAAGCTTTCTTT
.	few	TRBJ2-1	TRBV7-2	CASSLLAATNEQFF	TGTGCCAGCAGCTTGTTGGCGGCCACCAATGAGCAGTTCTTC
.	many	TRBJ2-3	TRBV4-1	CASSQDWGDDTQYF	TGCGCCAGCAGCCAAGATTGGGGCGACGATACGCAGTATTTT
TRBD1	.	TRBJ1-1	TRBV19	CASRDRDRTEAFF	TGTGCCAGTAGGGACAGGGATCGAACTGAAGCTTTCTTT
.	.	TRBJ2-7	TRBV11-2	CASSLDGMFEQYF	TGTGCCAGCAGCTTAGACGGGATGTTTGAGCAGTACTTC
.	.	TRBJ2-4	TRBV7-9	CASSLSTIAKNIQYF	TGTGCCAGCAGCTTGTCAACGATAGCCAAAAACATTCAGTACTTC
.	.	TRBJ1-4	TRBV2	CAAASGAEKLFF	TGTGCCGCGGCCTCGGGGGCTGAAAAACTGTTTTTT
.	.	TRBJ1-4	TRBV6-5	CASSRTLSGEKLFF	TGTGCCAGCAGTAGGACACTATCGGGTGAAAAACTGTTTTTT
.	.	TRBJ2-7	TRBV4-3	CASSQDWGVVSYEQYF	TGCGCCAGCAGCCAAGATTGGGGGGTCGTCTCCTACGAGCAGTACTTC
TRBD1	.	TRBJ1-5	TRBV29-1	CSVTWDSSNQPQHF	TGCAGCGTGACCTGGGACAGTAGCAATCAGCCCCAGCATTTT
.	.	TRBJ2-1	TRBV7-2	CASSLAPDLSYNEQFF	TGTGCCAGCAGCTTAGCGCCAGACCTCTCCTACAATGAGCAGTTCTTC
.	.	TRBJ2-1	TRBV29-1	CSAGSIEQFF	TGCAGCGCGGGGTCCATTGAGCAGTTCTTC
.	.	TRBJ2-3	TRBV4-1	CASSPGLHTDTQYF	TGCGCCAGCAGCCCGGGACTGCACACAGATACGCAGTATTTT
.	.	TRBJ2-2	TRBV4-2	CASSQGAVTNTGELFF	TGTGCCAGCAGCCAAGGCGCGGTTACGAACACCGGGGAGCTGTTTTTT
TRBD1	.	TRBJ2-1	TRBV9	CASSVEGQGHNEQFF	TGTGCCAGCAGCGTAGAAGGACAGGGTCACAATGAGCAGTTCTTC
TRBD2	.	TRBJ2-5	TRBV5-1	CASSEQTSGGETQYF	TGCGCCAGCAGCGAACAGACTAGCGGGGGTGAGACCCAGTACTTC
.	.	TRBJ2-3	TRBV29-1	CSVDFVMGTDTQYF	TGCAGCGTTGATTTTGTAATGGGCACAGATACGCAGTATTTT
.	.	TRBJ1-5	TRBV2	CASSLGRENQPQHF	TGTGCCAGCAGTTTGGGGAGGGAGAATCAGCCCCAGCATTTT
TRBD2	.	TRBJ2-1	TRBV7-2	CASSLGTSGSLWQFF	TGTGCCAGCAGCTTAGGAACTAGCGGGAGTTTGTGGCAGTTCTTC
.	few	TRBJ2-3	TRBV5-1	CASSETRGTDTQYF	TGCGCCAGCAGCGAGACTCGTGGCACAGATACGCAGTATTTT
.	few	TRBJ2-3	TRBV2	CASSSTRSTDTQYF	TGTGCCAGCAGTTCGACTAGAAGCACAGATACGCAGTATTTT
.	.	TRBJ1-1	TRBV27	CASSLYRDNAEAFF	TGTGCCAGCAGTTTATACCGGGACAACGCTGAAGCTTTCTTT
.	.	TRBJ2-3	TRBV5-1	CASSLGALRTDTQYF	TGCGCCAGCAGCTTGGGGGCCCTGCGGACAGATACGCAGTATTTT
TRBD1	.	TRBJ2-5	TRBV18	CASSRQGQETQYF	TGTGCCAGCTCGCGACAGGGGCAAGAGACCCAGTACTTC
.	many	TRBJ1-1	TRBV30	CAWSVLRWNTEAFF	TGTGCCTGGAGTGTACTGCGGTGGAACACTGAAGCTTTCTTT
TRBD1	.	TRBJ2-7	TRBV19	CASSSQGAGYEQYF	TGTGCCAGTAGTAGCCAGGGGGCGGGCTACGAGCAGTACTTC
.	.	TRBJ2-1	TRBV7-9	CASSSLMNEQFF	TGTGCCAGCAGCTCCCTGATGAATGAGCAGTTCTTC
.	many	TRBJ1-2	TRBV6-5	CATHRMGRVGYTF	TGTGCCACCCACCGAATGGGAAGAGTTGGCTACACCTTC
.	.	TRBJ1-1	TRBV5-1	CASSFGRGNTEAFF	TGCGCCAGCAGCTTTGGGAGGGGGAACACTGAAGCTTTCTTT
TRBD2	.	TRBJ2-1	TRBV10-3	CAISDGGASYNEQFF	TGTGCCATCAGTGACGGGGGGGCCTCCTACAATGAGCAGTTCTTC
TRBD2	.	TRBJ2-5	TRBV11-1	CASSPSLAGGLETQYF	TGTGCCAGCAGCCCGTCCCTAGCGGGGGGGCTAGAGACCCAGTACTTC
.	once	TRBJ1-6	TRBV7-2	CASSLVSGGSSYNSPLHF	TGTGCCAGCAGCTTAGTATCGGGGGGAAGCTCCTATAATTCACCCCTCCACTTT
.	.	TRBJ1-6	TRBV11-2	CASSLRDRNSPLHF	TGTGCCAGCAGCCTCAGGGACCGGAATTCACCCCTCCACTTT
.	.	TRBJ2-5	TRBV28	CASSLSQGTRETQYF	TGTGCCAGCAGTTTATCACAGGGGACTAGAGAGACCCAGTACTTC